This T cell receptor beta chain was captured by sequencing in a study of blood T cell repertoires in COVID-19. As for the study in general: Italy, Spain and the United States were the sources of the convalescent and acute COVID-19 samples. PBMCs, B-cell-depleted T cells, or T cells were the source of the cDNA or gDNA that made up the material.

This clone was seen a handful of times. The authors' processing: Cell counts per sample came from amplifying reference gene primers. Generated by immunoSEQ multiplex PCR, the TCRdb table keeps only in-frame clones and is missing some. V and J calls plus clone size are reproduced from that table; the DNA served to infer D and trimming. The sample gives 120,000 to 150,000 clones, more than 65% of which show up once; 5.5% to 8% is in the top ten. The CDR3 loop spans 13 amino acids. Deletions cut 2 bases from V and 5 bases from J, with 7 bases between. Germline CDR1 reads SEHNR; CDR2 reads FQNEAQ (reference sequence).

The sample was peripheral blood. J is TRBJ2-1 and V is TRBV7-9; D is perhaps TRBD1 (5 bases). The sequence was obtained from a woman in her fifties or sixties in a cohort sampled during active or convalescent COVID-19. The DNA for the CDR3 is TGTGCCAGCAGCTTATCCAGGGACAATGAGCAGTTCTTC. Translation: CASSLSRDNEQFF.